These 24 T cell receptor beta chains share one sample of origin, sequenced in a study of human T cells and chemical hapten exposure. MiXCR was run by TCRdb on the RACE reads, yielding one entry per CDR3 protein. This table holds roughly 250,000 distinct CDR3 sequences, 7.5% to 10% found once. Time point in this sample: pre-sensitization, week 0. Treatment indicated: therapeutic diphenylcyclopropenone sensitization with weekly scalp DPC. Sequences were derived from whole blood, sampled in connection with sensitization to the hapten diphenylcyclopropenone (DPC). Source of these receptors: a woman aged 40 to 50 with alopecia areata. Some clones in this sample may be carry-over from other donors' samples.

The chain has TRBV7-2 and TRBJ2-4, with 8 bases fitting TRBD1. With V trimmed by 0 bases and J by 6 bases, 4 bases remained unmatched. Germline-derived CDR1 and CDR2 are SGHTA and FQGNSA. There are 15 residues in the CDR3. In DNA form, the CDR3 reads TGTGCCAGCAGCTTAGCGCCCGGGACAGGAAACATTCAGTACTTC. Translation gives CASSLAPGTGNIQYF.

This sequence joins TRBV20-1 and TRBJ2-3; 9 bases align to TRBD2. Germline V lookup: CDR1 DFQATT, CDR2 SNEGSKA (reference sequence). V shed 3 bases, J shed 2 bases, and the junction held 9 bases outside the gene matches. CDR3 size: 16 residues. CDR3 sequence (DNA): TGCAGTGCTAGGGCGGGAGGGCCGGTTCACACAGATACGCAGTATTTT. It yields the protein CSARAGGPVHTDTQYF.

The V gene is TRBV2, the J gene TRBJ2-3; D is undetermined. CDR1 is SNHLY and CDR2 is FYNNEI in the germline V gene. V lost 6 bases and J lost 4, with 14 bases in between. This CDR3 has 14 residues. The CDR3 region is CASSERTHPDTQYF. The CDR3 nucleotides are TGTGCCAGCAGCGAGAGGACCCACCCAGATACGCAGTATTTT.

This clonotype was counted between two and nine times. This sequence joins TRBV2 and TRBJ1-1, with D unclear. The CDR3 sequence is 13 residues long. Per germline, CDR1 SNHLY and CDR2 FYNNEI. Trimming took off 6 bases at V and 1 base at J, with 9 bases between the two ends. CDR3 in amino acids: CASRPTQNTEAFF. The CDR3 DNA reads TGTGCCAGCAGGCCTACACAGAACACTGAAGCTTTCTTT.

This clonotype was seen many times. The V and J genes are TRBV5-1 and TRBJ2-1; D gene unclear. CDR1 is SGHRS and CDR2 is YFSETQ in the germline V gene. Trimming removed 2 bases at V and 2 bases at J, with 8 bases between. The CDR3 extends over 14 amino acids. The CDR3: CASSFPSPYNEQFF. DNA for the CDR3: TGCGCCAGCAGCTTTCCCAGCCCCTACAATGAGCAGTTCTTC.

The V gene is TRBV2, the J gene TRBJ1-2; D possibly corresponds to TRBD1 (5 bases). The CDR3 totals 16 residues. Germline V gene data show CDR1 as SNHLY and CDR2 as FYNNEI. V was trimmed by 2 bases and J by 4 bases, leaving 17 bases between them. The CDR3 DNA is TGTGCCAGCAGTGAATCTCCGGCAGGGCTGGCCTATGGCTACACCTTC. As protein: CASSESPAGLAYGYTF.

The CDR3 DNA follows: TGCAGTGCTAGTGTCCGAGGGGTCGGAAACATTCAGTACTTC. Its protein product is CSASVRGVGNIQYF. The chain couples TRBV20-1 to TRBJ2-4; TRBD1 or TRBD2 may be the D gene (5 bases each). Per the germline V gene, CDR1 is DFQATT and CDR2 is SNEGSKA (reference sequence). Deletions cut 3 bases from V and 6 bases from J, with 15 bases between. CDR3 length: 14 amino acids.

This clonotype was observed at least ten times. This sequence joins TRBV5-1 and TRBJ2-3; 7 nucleotides agree with TRBD1. Per the germline V gene, CDR1 is SGHRS and CDR2 is YFSETQ. This CDR3 is 14 amino acids long. The V gene end was trimmed by 4 bases and the J gene end by 2 bases; junction bases not matched to a gene: 4. In DNA form, the CDR3 reads TGCGCCAGCAGCCCGGGACAGCCCACAGATACGCAGTATTTT. Protein: CASSPGQPTDTQYF.

This clonotype was found a few times. The rearrangement links TRBV6-2 or TRBV6-3 to TRBJ1-1; 8 nucleotides align to TRBD1. The CDR3 is 13 amino acids. Germline CDR1 reads MNHEY; CDR2 reads SVGEGT. The junction had 3 bases not matched to a gene; V was cut back by 5 bases and J by 4 bases. CDR3 amino acids: CASSTDRATEAFF. The CDR3 DNA sequence: TGTGCCAGCAGTACGGACAGGGCCACTGAAGCTTTCTTT.

The table lists this clonotype with many counts. V is TRBV20-1 and J is TRBJ1-5; tentatively, D is TRBD1 (5 bases). The CDR3 loop spans 12 amino acids. Germline-derived CDR1 and CDR2 are DFQATT and SNEGSKA (reference sequence). CDR3 in amino acids: CSCRVGNQPQHF. The CDR3 bases are TGCAGCTGCAGGGTGGGAAATCAGCCCCAGCATTTT.

The gene calls are TRBV18 and TRBJ1-5; D is unresolved. Trimming removed 0 bases from V and 5 bases from J, with 2 bases in between. Germline V CDR1 and CDR2: KGHSH, LQKENI. This CDR3 is 12 amino acids long. CDR3: CASSPPDQPQHF. The CDR3 DNA reads as TGTGCCAGCTCACCACCAGATCAGCCCCAGCATTTT.

This CDR3 is CASSPPTGRLNTEAFF. CDR3 DNA: TGTGCCAGCAGCCCACCGACAGGGCGGCTGAACACTGAAGCTTTCTTT. This rearrangement joins TRBV7-2 to TRBJ1-1; TRBD1 aligns across 7 bases. The CDR3 has 16 residues. Per germline, CDR1 SGHTA and CDR2 FQGNSA. The trim removed 5 bases at V and 0 bases at J, leaving 9 bases unmatched.

The chain recombines TRBV6-2 or TRBV6-3 with TRBJ1-1; D gene uncertain. The CDR3 has 15 residues. V was shortened by 6 bases and J by 0 bases, with 14 bases between the two germline ends. Looked up from germline, CDR1 is MNHEY and CDR2 is SVGEGT. The CDR3 bases are TGTGCCAGCAGCCCCGGGCTCCTCTTGAACACTGAAGCTTTCTTT. Translation: CASSPGLLLNTEAFF.

This clonotype was counted only a few times. This chain's CDR3 is CASSPRRLAGAADTQYF. CDR3 bases: TGTGCCAGCAGCCCAAGACGTCTAGCGGGAGCCGCAGATACGCAGTATTTT. This sequence joins TRBV7-9 and TRBJ2-3, with 10 bases that match TRBD2. J gave up 4 bases and V 5 bases, and 12 bases lay outside the gene matches. The V gene's germline CDR1 is SEHNR and CDR2 FQNEAQ (reference sequence). The CDR3 is 17 residues long. Variable domain in full (rest from reference TRBV7-9 and TRBJ2-3): DTGVSQNPRHKITKRGQNVTFRCDPISEHNRLYWYRQTLGQGPEFLTYFQNEAQLEKSRLLSDRFSAERPKGSFSTLEIQRTEQGDSAMYLCASSPRRLAGAADTQYFGPGTRLTVL.

The rearrangement joins TRBV27 to TRBJ2-1, with 7 bases aligning to TRBD2. V trimming: 0 bases; J trimming: 5 bases; junction bases outside the gene matches: 4. This CDR3 has 15 amino acids. The germline V gene encodes CDR1 MNHEY and CDR2 SMNVEV (reference sequence). The DNA of the CDR3 is TGTGCCAGCAGTTTATCCGTGGGACTACACAATGAGCAGTTCTTC. It codes for CASSLSVGLHNEQFF.

This chain connects TRBV7-6 to TRBJ1-2; 9 bases align to TRBD1. The CDR3 has 15 residues. After removal of 4 bases from V and 4 bases from J, the junction contained 7 bases not matched to a gene. Germline V gene sequence: CDR1 SGHVS, CDR2 FNYEAQ. For the CDR3, the DNA is TGTGCCAGCAGCTCCTACAGGGGGCATCGCTATGGCTACACCTTC. The encoded protein is CASSSYRGHRYGYTF.

This clonotype was observed at least ten times. The chain uses TRBV29-1 and TRBJ2-1; perhaps TRBD2 as D (6 bases). CDR1 is SQVTM and CDR2 is ANQGSEA in the germline V gene. This CDR3 comprises 12 residues. V was shortened by 2 bases and J by 8 bases, with 10 bases between the two germline ends. CDR3 residues: CSVELSGDEQFF. The DNA of the CDR3 is TGCAGCGTTGAACTATCGGGGGATGAGCAGTTCTTC.

The rearrangement links TRBV20-1 to TRBJ2-7; D ambiguous. In germline, CDR1 is DFQATT, CDR2 SNEGSKA (reference sequence). The length of the CDR3 is 12 residues. V dropped 7 bases and J dropped 7 bases, with 17 bases sitting between them. CDR3 region: CSVVHSQGEQYF. DNA for the CDR3: TGCAGTGTCGTACACTCCCAAGGGGAGCAGTACTTC.

This clonotype has only a few counts. J is TRBJ1-6 and V is TRBV7-9, with 7 positions matching TRBD1. CDR3 length: 15 residues. The germline V gene encodes CDR1 SEHNR and CDR2 FQNEAQ (reference sequence). V was pared by 4 bases and J by 6 bases, with 6 bases of the junction left unmatched. The CDR3 reads CASSSSGTANSPLHF. The CDR3 DNA is TGTGCCAGCAGCTCTTCCGGGACAGCTAATTCACCCCTCCACTTT. The whole variable domain, filled in from reference TRBV7-9 and TRBJ1-6, reads DTGVSQNPRHKITKRGQNVTFRCDPISEHNRLYWYRQTLGQGPEFLTYFQNEAQLEKSRLLSDRFSAERPKGSFSTLEIQRTEQGDSAMYLCASSSSGTANSPLHFGNGTRLTVT.

The V and J genes are TRBV19 and TRBJ2-5, with 8 nucleotides matching TRBD2. The V and J ends lost 4 bases and 6 bases, in that order; junction bases with no gene match: 7. This CDR3 comprises 14 residues. The germline CDR1 and CDR2 sequences are LNHDA and SQIVND (reference sequence). CDR3 DNA sequence: TGTGCCAGTAGTAACCCGGGGGGGTCCAAGACCCAGTACTTC. Residues: CASSNPGGSKTQYF.

The rearrangement links TRBV28 to TRBJ2-7, with D possibly matching TRBD1 (6 bases). The length of the CDR3 is 13 residues. The V gene's germline CDR1 is MDHEN and CDR2 SYDVKM. V gave up 8 bases and J gave up 3 bases, with 14 bases separating them. This CDR3 is CASAPGARYEQYF. Written as DNA, the CDR3 is TGTGCCAGCGCACCAGGGGCGCGCTACGAGCAGTACTTC.

This clonotype was detected a few times. The V call is TRBV5-1, the J call TRBJ2-5; D perhaps matches TRBD1 (5 bases). The CDR3 sequence is 15 residues long. Germline values: CDR1 SGHRS, CDR2 YFSETQ. V gave up 0 bases and J gave up 2 bases, with 11 bases separating them. This chain's CDR3 is CASSLVSGLQETQYF. The CDR3 DNA sequence: TGCGCCAGCAGCTTGGTTTCAGGGCTGCAAGAGACCCAGTACTTC.

This clonotype was seen more than once but under ten times. This chain joins TRBV5-1 and TRBJ2-1; the D is unclear. Trimming left V 3 bases short and J 6 bases short, with 13 bases between. The CDR3 extends over 14 amino acids. The germline CDR1 and CDR2 sequences are SGHRS and YFSETQ. The CDR3 sequence: CASSSLSSPNEQFF. The CDR3 DNA follows: TGCGCCAGCAGCTCCTTATCCAGCCCCAATGAGCAGTTCTTC.

There are a few counts of this clonotype. In DNA, the CDR3 is TGCGCCAGCAGCTTGTTGGAGGGGAACACCGGGGAGCTGTTTTTT. This translates into CASSLLEGNTGELFF. The V gene is TRBV5-1, the J gene TRBJ2-2; a weak D match, TRBD2 (6 bases). V lost 1 base and J lost 1, with 8 bases in between. The germline gives CDR1 SGHRS, CDR2 YFSETQ. The CDR3 runs 15 residues.